Following are 4 T cell receptor beta chains from one sample sequenced in a study of cytomegalovirus exposure and HLA in healthy donors. Amplification used 60 Vbeta primers and 13 Jbeta primers. The assay was immunoSEQ multiplex PCR, and TCRdb's table has in-frame clones only and misses some. Of about 160,000 clones listed, 65% to 85% were seen once; the top ten hold approximately 7.1%. Sequenced input: PBMCs. The receptors here all came from a middle-aged man in good health and CMV-seropositive.

V usage is TRBV9 and J usage is TRBJ2-2, with 9 bases identical to TRBD2. In germline, CDR1 is SGDLS, CDR2 YYNGEE. The CDR3 has 17 amino acids. J gave up 1 base and V 1 base, and 5 bases lay outside the gene matches. The CDR3 DNA reads as TGTGCCAGCAGCGTATTAGCGGGGGCTTTGAACACCGGGGAGCTGTTTTTT. Amino acid sequence: CASSVLAGALNTGELFF.

The chain couples TRBV19 to TRBJ2-7, with a possible D match to TRBD1 (5 bases). The V and J ends lost 7 bases and 6 bases respectively, with 19 bases between them. The CDR3 loop spans 14 amino acids. Germline CDR1 LNHDA, CDR2 SQIVND (reference sequence). Written as DNA, the CDR3 is TGTGCCAGTACCAATCAGGGCCCGCCTAGCGAGCAGTACTTC. This gives the protein CASTNQGPPSEQYF.

This chain links TRBV30 with TRBJ1-2, with D possibly being TRBD1 (6 bases). Germline V gives CDR1 GTSNPN, CDR2 SVGIG (reference sequence). The length of the CDR3 is 12 residues. Trimming cost V 3 bases and J 8 bases, with 13 bases left between them. The CDR3 here is CAWRGGGEGYTF. In DNA form, the CDR3 reads TGTGCCTGGAGGGGAGGGGGAGAAGGCTACACCTTC. Based on the CDR3 plus reference TRBV30 and TRBJ1-2, the full variable domain is SQTIHQWPATLVQPVGSPLSLECTVEGTSNPNLYWYRQAAGRGLQLLFYSVGIGQISSEVPQNLSASRPQDRQFILSSKKLLLSDSGFYLCAWRGGGEGYTFGSGTRLTVV.

This clone was picked up a small number of times. The chain couples TRBV2 to TRBJ2-7; TRBD1 might be the D (6 bases). V lost 7 bases, J lost 3 bases, and 19 bases lay in between. CDR3 length equals 15 residues. Germline CDR1 SNHLY, CDR2 FYNNEI. CDR3 sequence reads: CASIGEQGWVYEQYF. The CDR3 DNA follows: TGTGCCAGCATCGGGGAACAGGGATGGGTCTACGAGCAGTACTTC.